The 28 T cell receptor beta chains listed next were all sequenced from one sample in a study of shared clonotypes between healthy human individuals (TCRdb year 2020). The library came from the immunoSEQ multiplex PCR assay. Here the immuneACCESS table is served through TCRdb, limited to in-frame sequences with V and J called. Missing clones are a known gap in these copies; in checked studies unresolved V genes cover under half, and the rest lacks a known reason. The sample table contains a few million clones; only one count was recorded for approximately 94% of them. The ten largest make up around 0.15% of the sample. Sequencing was carried out using naive CD4+ T cells sorted from blood. According to the study, the label for this sample's cell subset or site signals: CD45RA+ positively selected. These receptor sequences come from a man aged 18 to 29 in good health.

The V and J genes are TRBV29-1 and TRBJ2-1; TRBD2 might be the D (5 bases). CDR1 is SQVTM, CDR2 ANQGSEA, per germline. V gave up 3 bases and J gave up 12 bases, with 15 bases separating them. The CDR3 sequence is 12 residues long. CDR3 DNA: TGCAGCGTTGATTTCGGGAAAGGGTTGCAGTTCTTC. Translated, it gives CSVDFGKGLQFF.

The rearrangement links TRBV7-9 to TRBJ2-3; D possibly corresponds to TRBD1 (6 bases). Germline lookup yields CDR1 SEHNR and CDR2 FQNEAQ (reference sequence). V lost 3 bases and J lost 6, with 13 bases in between. The CDR3 is 14 residues long. CDR3 bases: TGTGCCAGCAGCTTCAACAGGGATGGGGATACGCAGTATTTT. Translation: CASSFNRDGDTQYF.

The chain employs TRBV19 and TRBJ1-3, with 8 bases identical to TRBD1. Germline assignment: CDR1 LNHDA and CDR2 SQIVND (reference sequence). The CDR3 covers 14 residues. Unmatched junction bases numbered 5, after V lost 8 bases and J lost 2 bases. CDR3 sequence (DNA): TGTGCCAGTGCAAACAGGGGGACTGGAAACACCATATATTTT. Translated, it gives CASANRGTGNTIYF.

The chain links TRBV7-2 to TRBJ2-3, with D perhaps TRBD2 (5 bases). The CDR3 consists of 14 residues. V was clipped by 10 bases and J by 1 base, with 15 bases between them. Germline V gene sequence: CDR1 SGHTA, CDR2 FQGNSA. The CDR3 coding sequence is TGTGCCACGGCGCTGGGTAGCGGCACAGATACGCAGTATTTT. Residues: CATALGSGTDTQYF.

The chain recombines TRBV10-3 with TRBJ1-6, with 8 bases matching TRBD1. Germline CDR1 ENHRY, CDR2 SYGVKD. The CDR3 totals 12 residues. Trimming at V came to 11 bases and at J to 7 bases, leaving 4 bases not matched to a gene. CDR3 sequence: CAVGQGNSPLHF. CDR3 nucleotides: TGTGCCGTAGGACAGGGCAATTCACCCCTCCACTTT.

This clone was seen just once. The chain couples TRBV4-1 to TRBJ2-5, with 9 bases matching TRBD1. The CDR3 covers 16 residues. Per the germline V gene, CDR1 is MGHRA and CDR2 is YSYEKL. The V segment lost 4 bases and the J segment 2 bases; nucleotides outside the gene matches: 8. CDR3 nucleotides: TGCGCCAGCAGCCTCTATGGGACAGGGTCGCAAGAGACCCAGTACTTC. Translated, it gives CASSLYGTGSQETQYF.

This chain joins TRBV7-3 and TRBJ1-1, with D possibly being TRBD1 (5 bases). CDR1 is SGHTA, CDR2 FQGTGA, per germline. With 0 bases removed from V and 7 bases from J, the gap between germline ends came to 18 bases. CDR3 size: 16 residues. The CDR3, as DNA: TGTGCCAGCAGCTTAACCCCCCCCATGGGCGGGGGTGAAGCTTTCTTT. Amino acids: CASSLTPPMGGGEAFF.

A word on this clone: This sample includes further DNA sequences coding for the same CDR3. This chain joins TRBV30 and TRBJ1-5; 7 bases align to TRBD1. Germline V gene lookup returns CDR1 GTSNPN and CDR2 SVGIG (reference sequence). This CDR3 region has 13 residues. The V and J ends lost 5 bases and 2 bases, in that order; junction bases with no gene match: 3. CDR3 sequence reads: CAWATGGNQPQHF. In nucleotides, the CDR3 is TGTGCCTGGGCTACAGGGGGCAATCAGCCCCAGCATTTT.

The V and J genes are TRBV7-9 and TRBJ2-7; TRBD1 might be the D (6 bases). Germline V gene sequence: CDR1 SEHNR, CDR2 FQNEAQ (reference sequence). V was cut by 3 bases and J by 0 bases, with 18 bases left in between. The CDR3 runs to 17 residues. The CDR3 DNA follows: TGTGCCAGCAGCTTCGGTGGGAAAGGGGGTCCCTCCTACGAGCAGTACTTC. It codes for CASSFGGKGGPSYEQYF. Full variable domain (missing parts from reference TRBV7-9 and TRBJ2-7): DTGVSQNPRHKITKRGQNVTFRCDPISEHNRLYWYRQTLGQGPEFLTYFQNEAQLEKSRLLSDRFSAERPKGSFSTLEIQRTEQGDSAMYLCASSFGGKGGPSYEQYFGPGTRLTVT.

The J gene is TRBJ1-2, the V gene TRBV15; TRBD1 might be the D (5 bases). Germline lookup yields CDR1 LNHNV and CDR2 YYDKDF (reference sequence). Trimming removed 1 base at V and 2 bases at J, with 17 bases between. This CDR3 comprises 17 residues. The CDR3 nucleotides are TGTGCCACCAGCAGAGGGGGGGACGTATCTTTAAACTATGGCTACACCTTC. Residues: CATSRGGDVSLNYGYTF.

The genes are TRBV2 and TRBJ1-4, with 9 bases that match TRBD1. Germline values: CDR1 SNHLY, CDR2 FYNNEI. The CDR3 runs 14 residues. V lost 6 bases to trimming and J lost 6 bases; unmatched junction nucleotides: 5. The CDR3 DNA sequence: TGTGCCAGCAGCCGCACAGGGGGCTATGAAAAACTGTTTTTT. Translated: CASSRTGGYEKLFF.

The rearrangement uses TRBV9 and TRBJ2-3; maybe TRBD2 (7 bases). The CDR3 covers 12 residues. Trimming stripped 4 bases from V and 9 bases from J, with 12 bases between. The V gene's germline CDR1 is SGDLS and CDR2 YYNGEE. The CDR3 here is CASSPGGLTQYF. In DNA form, the CDR3 reads TGTGCCAGCAGCCCCGGGGGGCTAACGCAGTATTTT.

The V and J genes are TRBV9 and TRBJ2-3, with 8 bases matching TRBD1. Trimming took 7 bases from V and 4 from J; bases not matched to a gene: 5. The V gene's germline CDR1 is SGDLS and CDR2 YYNGEE. The CDR3 has 13 residues. As DNA, the CDR3 is TGTGCCAGCCGAAGGACAGGGTCAGATACGCAGTATTTT. Its translation: CASRRTGSDTQYF.

The rearrangement joins TRBV9 to TRBJ2-7, with D unclear. Germline CDR1 is SGDLS and CDR2 is YYNGEE. The CDR3 spans 13 residues. Trimming took 4 bases from V and 4 from J, leaving 12 bases between them. The CDR3 DNA is TGTGCCAGCAGCCCCTCTTTGTCGTACGAGCAGTACTTC. It codes for CASSPSLSYEQYF.

The V and J genes are TRBV5-1 and TRBJ2-3; 9 bases fit TRBD2. The germline V gene has CDR1 SGHRS and CDR2 YFSETQ. CDR3 length equals 17 residues. Trimming took 4 bases from V and 6 from J; bases not matched to a gene: 15. The CDR3 is CASSPGLASAGVDTQYF. As DNA, the CDR3 is TGCGCCAGCAGCCCTGGACTAGCGTCAGCGGGAGTTGATACGCAGTATTTT.

The chain is built from TRBV7-8 and TRBJ1-1, with D unresolved. The CDR3 has 19 amino acids. The V end was cut by 2 bases, the J end by 4 bases, with 26 bases between. In germline, CDR1 is SGHVS, CDR2 FQNEAQ. CDR3: CASSLIGLMISQGFTEAFF. DNA of the CDR3: TGTGCCAGCAGCTTAATCGGCCTCATGATCTCCCAAGGGTTCACTGAAGCTTTCTTT.

The rearrangement links TRBV19 to TRBJ2-1; D might be TRBD2 (6 bases). The CDR3 is made up of 15 amino acids. Germline V gives CDR1 LNHDA, CDR2 SQIVND (reference sequence). Trimming cost V 3 bases and J 4 bases, with 13 bases left between them. CDR3 DNA: TGTGCCAGTAGTATTAGGCCTAGCGAGTACAATGAGCAGTTCTTC. This sequence encodes CASSIRPSEYNEQFF. The entire variable domain, with the rest obtained from reference TRBV19 and TRBJ2-1, is as follows: DGGITQSPKYLFRKEGQNVTLSCEQNLNHDAMYWYRQDPGQGLRLIYYSQIVNDFQKGDIAEGYSVSREKKESFPLTVTSAQKNPTAFYLCASSIRPSEYNEQFFGPGTRLTVL.

There are a few counts of this clone. This chain uses TRBV7-9 with TRBJ1-1, with D unclear. This CDR3 contains 13 residues. Germline V CDR1 and CDR2: SEHNR, FQNEAQ (reference sequence). V was shortened by 1 base and J by 8 bases, with 11 bases between the two germline ends. CDR3 region: CASSLGTLGEAFF. DNA of the CDR3: TGTGCCAGCAGCTTAGGGACCCTTGGGGAAGCTTTCTTT.

The chain combines TRBV9 with TRBJ2-1; no clear D gene. Germline values: CDR1 SGDLS, CDR2 YYNGEE. CDR3 length equals 14 residues. The V end was cut by 3 bases, the J end by 2 bases, with 9 bases between. CDR3 DNA sequence: TGTGCCAGCAGCGGTAGTACAGCCTACAATGAGCAGTTCTTC. Protein: CASSGSTAYNEQFF.

A remark on this clone: The sample carries other DNA sequences with the same CDR3. The chain is built from TRBV19 and TRBJ2-7; 7 nucleotides agree with TRBD1. The germline V gene encodes CDR1 LNHDA and CDR2 SQIVND (reference sequence). With 5 bases clipped from V and 2 bases from J, the junction kept 6 bases outside the gene matches. The CDR3 sequence is 14 residues long. In DNA, the CDR3 is TGTGCCAGTAGTCTGGAGACAGGGCCCTACGAGCAGTACTTC. It translates to CASSLETGPYEQYF. The entire variable domain, with the rest obtained from reference TRBV19 and TRBJ2-7, is as follows: DGGITQSPKYLFRKEGQNVTLSCEQNLNHDAMYWYRQDPGQGLRLIYYSQIVNDFQKGDIAEGYSVSREKKESFPLTVTSAQKNPTAFYLCASSLETGPYEQYFGPGTRLTVT.

This chain joins TRBV7-3 and TRBJ1-1, with a possible D match to TRBD1 (5 bases). The CDR3 has 14 amino acids. Trimming took off 5 bases at V and 2 bases at J, with 12 bases between the two ends. The germline V gene has CDR1 SGHTA and CDR2 FQGTGA. The CDR3 DNA reads as TGTGCCAGCAGCCCAGGGAGCCCAAACACTGAAGCTTTCTTT. Its protein is CASSPGSPNTEAFF.

The chain couples TRBV18 to TRBJ1-3; D is unresolved. V shed 4 bases and J shed 2 bases, with 12 bases lying between them. This CDR3 region has 15 residues. CDR1 and CDR2 from the germline V gene are KGHSH and LQKENI. The CDR3 is CASSREGPPGNTIYF. For the CDR3, the DNA is TGTGCCAGCTCACGTGAGGGTCCCCCTGGAAACACCATATATTTT.

The rearrangement joins TRBV12-1 to TRBJ2-7; the table's TRBD2 call for D was not verified on the DNA. TRBV12-1 is a documented pseudogene. The CDR3 length is 15 residues. CDR3 in DNA: TGTGCCAGCAGACCCAGAGGGACTAGCTCCTACGAGCAGTACTTC. It yields the protein CASRPRGTSSYEQYF.

The chain is built from TRBV27 and TRBJ2-1; no definite D call. Trimming left V 5 bases short and J 0 bases short, with 14 bases between. The CDR3 totals 16 residues. Germline V lookup: CDR1 MNHEY, CDR2 SMNVEV (reference sequence). The CDR3 DNA is TGTGCCAGCAGTCCCTTGGCGGAGAGCTCCTACAATGAGCAGTTCTTC. Translated: CASSPLAESSYNEQFF.

J is TRBJ1-2 and V is TRBV5-5; no reliable D call. CDR1 and CDR2 from the germline V gene are SGHKS and YYEKEE (reference sequence). CDR3 length: 14 residues. Trimming stripped 1 base from V and 5 bases from J, with 12 bases between. CDR3 sequence (DNA): TGTGCCAGCAGCTTGAATGCGGATAAGTATGGCTACACCTTC. Its protein product is CASSLNADKYGYTF.

This chain uses TRBV5-1 with TRBJ2-1; perhaps TRBD2 as D (5 bases). The V and J ends lost 4 bases and 0 bases respectively, with 14 bases between them. Germline V CDR1 and CDR2: SGHRS, YFSETQ. This CDR3 is 16 amino acids long. CDR3 DNA sequence: TGCGCCAGCAGCCCGCTGAGCGGAAACTCCTACAATGAGCAGTTCTTC. Protein product: CASSPLSGNSYNEQFF.

This chain connects TRBV9 to TRBJ2-5, with D perhaps TRBD2 (6 bases). The CDR3 has 16 residues. From germline, CDR1 is SGDLS and CDR2 YYNGEE. V was clipped by 0 bases and J by 5 bases, with 17 bases between them. CDR3 nucleotides: TGTGCCAGCAGCGTAGCTACCTCTGGGGGGAGTGAGACCCAGTACTTC. Translating it yields CASSVATSGGSETQYF.

To note about this clone: Other DNA variants within this sample encode the same CDR3. The chain employs TRBV7-9 and TRBJ1-1; D ambiguous. This CDR3 comprises 13 residues. CDR1 is SEHNR, CDR2 FQNEAQ, per germline (reference sequence). V gave up 5 bases and J gave up 1 base, with 8 bases separating them. Here the CDR3 reads CASSRTENTEAFF. The CDR3 nucleotides read TGTGCCAGCAGCCGGACGGAGAACACTGAAGCTTTCTTT.